There are a few counts of the clone carrying this T cell receptor (beta chain). Antigen: not known. The sample comes from a study of cytomegalovirus exposure and HLA in healthy donors. Looking at the study overall: Among 398 genotyped donors, about 85% fell in the Caucasian-associated ancestry cluster. Study-level findings and limits: Productive rates of about 87% or about 30% were seen for most TCR beta V segments in an earlier analysis. The likely origin of a cluster of highly shared sequence variants was a sequencing artifact.

Amplification used 60 Vbeta primers and 13 Jbeta primers. Sequenced by immunoSEQ multiplex PCR; TCRdb stores in-frame clones only, minus some. The sample lists around 150,000 clones, about 68% occurring once. With 3 bases removed from V and 0 bases from J, the gap between germline ends came to 12 bases. This CDR3 is 15 amino acids long. CDR1 MNHEY and CDR2 SVGAGI come from the germline V gene. Healthy donors of bone marrow made up the group. The clonotype was recovered from a young man in good health and CMV-seronegative. The sequenced sample consisted of PBMCs. The chain employs TRBV6-5 and TRBJ2-7, with a tentative D call TRBD2 (5 bases). CDR3: CASSYSLGSSYEQYF. CDR3 in DNA: TGTGCCAGCAGTTATTCACTGGGGAGCTCCTACGAGCAGTACTTC.